The T cell receptor (beta chain) described here comes from a study of blood T cell repertoires in COVID-19. Background on the study: The United States, Italy and Spain provided the acute and convalescent COVID-19 samples. From T cells, B-cell-depleted T cells, or PBMCs came the material, which was cDNA or gDNA.

Methods used by the authors: Amplification from reference gene primers served as the basis for estimated nucleated cell counts. Libraries were prepared by immunoSEQ multiplex PCR; TCRdb keeps only in-frame clonotypes and omits some of them. V and J calls and clone size come straight from that table; D and trimming were deduced from the DNA. This table holds 190,000 or so clones, about 86% found once. This CDR3 has 17 amino acids. V was trimmed by 0 bases and J by 0 bases, leaving 11 bases between them. Germline V gene sequence: CDR1 MGHRA, CDR2 YSYEKL. This TCR was recovered from a woman between 18 and 29 years old who had recovered from COVID-19. Sequences were obtained from peripheral blood. The chain couples TRBV4-1 to TRBJ1-4, with a weak D call TRBD1 (5 bases). The CDR3 region is CASSQERGGATNEKLFF. DNA of the CDR3: TGCGCCAGCAGCCAAGAAAGGGGCGGTGCAACTAATGAAAAACTGTTTTTT.